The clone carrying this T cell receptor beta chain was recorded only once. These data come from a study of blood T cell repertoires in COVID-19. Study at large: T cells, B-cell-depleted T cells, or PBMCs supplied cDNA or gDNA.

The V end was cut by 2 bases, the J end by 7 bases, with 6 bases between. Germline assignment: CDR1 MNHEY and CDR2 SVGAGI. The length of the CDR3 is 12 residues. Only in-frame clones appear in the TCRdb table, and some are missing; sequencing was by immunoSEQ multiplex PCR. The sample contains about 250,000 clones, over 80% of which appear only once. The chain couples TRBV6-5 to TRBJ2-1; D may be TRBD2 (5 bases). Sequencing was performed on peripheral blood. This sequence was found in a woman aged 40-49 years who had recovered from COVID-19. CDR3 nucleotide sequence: TGTGCCAGCAGTTACAGGAGGAATGAGCAGTTCTTC. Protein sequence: CASSYRRNEQFF.